This TCR beta chain was sequenced during a study of TIL therapy for anti-PD-1-resistant metastatic lung cancer. The wider study: Progressing patients received lymphodepletion, expanded TIL infusion and IL-2.

The time point is: pre-treatment sample, taken before nivolumab and TIL therapy. Enrollment ran from 2017 to January 2020. Sequencing used immunoSEQ v3. Sequencing used immunoSEQ multiplex PCR; TCRdb keeps in-frame clones, though not all of them. This sample has tens of thousands of clones; roughly 66% occur once, and the top ten carry roughly 7.2%. The CDR3 sequence is 17 residues long. With 4 bases removed from V and 1 base from J, the gap between germline ends came to 20 bases. Germline V lookup: CDR1 SGHRS, CDR2 YFSETQ. The sample in question was blood, obtained at baseline. The rearrangement links TRBV5-1 to TRBJ2-5; D might be TRBD2 (5 bases). This receptor was identified in a person aged 25 to 79 with non-small cell lung cancer. As DNA, the CDR3 is TGCGCCAGCAGCCCAACTCGGGGATTGGATGTCCAAGAGACCCAGTACTTC. As protein: CASSPTRGLDVQETQYF.